Listed below are T cell receptor beta chains from one sample, sequenced in a study of T-cell memory formation after mild COVID-19. MiXCR, applied by TCRdb to the 5' RACE reads, yields one record per CDR3 protein. The sample carries 310,000 or so distinct CDR3 sequences, roughly 15% recorded once. The sequencing input was PBMCs or a T cell subset sorted from them (not recorded which). The source of these receptors is a man younger than 35 who had mild COVID-19 (a few samples of this study predate the infection). Cell type and time point are not known. Each CDR3 is given with its conserved first and last residue. A D gene is named only where the DNA matches it firmly. Size values are once, few and many counts, or a class for expanded clones, and some rows have none.

V gene	clone size	J gene	D gene	CDR3 protein	CDR3 DNA
TRBV4-3	-	TRBJ1-4	-	CASSQDIGRGGEKLFF	TGCGCCAGCAGCCAAGATATCGGCAGGGGTGGGGAAAAACTGTTTTTT
TRBV6-2/TRBV6-3	few	TRBJ2-7	-	CASSYSRGIGTYEQYF	TGTGCCAGCAGTTACTCCCGGGGAATAGGAACCTACGAGCAGTACTTC
TRBV7-8	-	TRBJ1-5	-	CASSRDMGDPYSNQPQHF	TGTGCCAGCAGCCGGGACATGGGCGACCCCTATAGCAATCAGCCCCAGCATTTT
TRBV28	few	TRBJ2-2	-	CASSQGGDRTGELFF	TGTGCCAGCAGTCAAGGGGGGGACAGAACCGGGGAGCTGTTTTTT
TRBV5-1	many	TRBJ2-6	-	CASSLAQGTGANVLTF	TGCGCCAGCAGCTTGGCCCAGGGGACTGGGGCCAACGTCCTGACTTTC
TRBV5-1	-	TRBJ1-1	-	CASSLLRGTEALFEAFF	TGCGCCAGCAGCTTGTTGCGAGGGACCGAAGCACTATTTGAAGCTTTCTTT
TRBV12-3/TRBV12-4	-	TRBJ2-1	TRBD2	CATTSGGFDEQFF	TGTGCCACGACTAGCGGGGGGTTCGATGAGCAGTTCTTC
TRBV12-3/TRBV12-4	-	TRBJ1-1	-	CASSLRGKNTEAFF	TGTGCCAGCAGTCTGAGGGGAAAGAACACTGAAGCTTTCTTT
TRBV20-1	few	TRBJ1-5	-	CSAGAAEPQHF	TGCAGTGCTGGTGCGGCGGAGCCCCAGCATTTT
TRBV6-5	-	TRBJ2-7	-	CASSYSQAYEQYF	TGTGCCAGCAGTTACTCCCAAGCCTACGAGCAGTACTTC
TRBV5-1	-	TRBJ1-1	TRBD1	CASRRTGGANTEAFF	TGCGCCAGCAGGAGGACAGGGGGCGCGAACACTGAAGCTTTCTTT
TRBV6-2/TRBV6-3	-	TRBJ2-5	-	CASSYSIGHSVYQETQYF	TGTGCCAGCAGTTACTCGATCGGGCACTCGGTGTACCAAGAGACCCAGTACTTC
TRBV7-2	-	TRBJ1-4	-	CASSSSRGYEKLFF	TGTGCCAGCAGCTCTTCCAGGGGCTATGAAAAACTGTTTTTT
TRBV15	-	TRBJ1-4	-	CATSRNPSATNEKLFF	TGTGCCACCAGCAGAAACCCCTCAGCAACTAATGAAAAACTGTTTTTT
TRBV6-5	few	TRBJ1-3	-	CASSYGRQAGNTIYF	TGTGCCAGCAGTTACGGAAGACAGGCTGGAAACACCATATATTTT
TRBV24-1	few	TRBJ2-1	TRBD1	CATRYLGTAYNEQFF	TGTGCCACCAGATACCTCGGGACAGCCTACAATGAGCAGTTCTTC
TRBV5-1	few	TRBJ2-3	TRBD1	CASRVQGGLAADTQYF	TGCGCCAGCAGAGTACAGGGGGGCCTTGCTGCAGATACGCAGTATTTT
TRBV7-2	few	TRBJ1-5	-	CATGPGSNQPQHF	TGTGCCACCGGACCAGGAAGCAATCAGCCCCAGCATTTT
TRBV11-2	few	TRBJ2-3	-	CASSPSGGAGDTQYF	TGTGCCAGCAGCCCCTCGGGTGGGGCGGGGGATACGCAGTATTTT
TRBV4-3	-	TRBJ2-5	-	CASSPRAASGETQYF	TGCGCCAGCAGTCCGAGAGCGGCATCAGGGGAGACCCAGTACTTC
TRBV14	once	TRBJ1-1	-	CASSRKDGRENTEAFF	TGTGCCAGCAGCAGGAAGGACGGCCGGGAGAACACTGAAGCTTTCTTT
TRBV4-2	-	TRBJ2-5	-	CASSYRDIEETQYF	TGTGCCAGCAGTTACCGGGACATAGAAGAGACCCAGTACTTC
TRBV9	few	TRBJ2-1	-	CASSKEGSPVRDEQFF	TGTGCCAGCAGTAAGGAGGGCTCCCCCGTTAGGGATGAGCAGTTCTTC
TRBV12-3/TRBV12-4	few	TRBJ1-5	TRBD1	CASSATGGRNQPQHF	TGTGCCAGCAGTGCGACAGGGGGCCGCAATCAGCCCCAGCATTTT
TRBV4-2	-	TRBJ2-1	-	CASSQGRGTNEQFF	TGTGCCAGCAGCCAAGGGAGGGGGACAAATGAGCAGTTCTTC
TRBV11-2	few	TRBJ2-3	TRBD2	CASSYRETSGGSDTQYF	TGTGCCAGCAGCTACCGGGAGACTAGCGGGGGCTCAGATACGCAGTATTTT
TRBV7-2	many	TRBJ1-5	TRBD1	CASSLDRANQPQHF	TGTGCCAGCAGCTTGGACAGGGCTAATCAGCCCCAGCATTTT
TRBV5-6	-	TRBJ2-1	TRBD2	CASSWGLAEEFEQFF	TGTGCCAGCAGCTGGGGACTAGCGGAGGAATTTGAGCAGTTCTTC
TRBV4-1	few	TRBJ2-2	-	CASSQDYRSNTGELFF	TGCGCCAGCAGCCAAGACTACAGATCGAACACCGGGGAGCTGTTTTTT
TRBV20-1	few	TRBJ1-3	-	CSAAPTSGNTIYF	TGCAGTGCAGCGCCTACCTCTGGAAACACCATATATTTT
TRBV19	-	TRBJ1-1	-	CASSEASGLTEAFF	TGTGCCAGTAGTGAGGCGTCCGGGTTAACTGAAGCTTTCTTT
TRBV11-3	-	TRBJ2-3	-	CASSPKGLDTQYF	TGTGCCAGCAGCCCCAAAGGCCTAGATACGCAGTATTTT
TRBV5-1	-	TRBJ2-1	-	CASSPEDNEQFF	TGCGCCAGCAGCCCTGAAGACAATGAGCAGTTCTTC
TRBV2	few	TRBJ2-2	-	CASRETAGKTGELFF	TGTGCCAGCAGGGAAACCGCCGGGAAAACCGGGGAGCTGTTTTTT
TRBV20-1	few	TRBJ2-1	TRBD2	CSASDGSGGGAGYNEQFF	TGCAGTGCTAGTGACGGCTCTGGCGGGGGGGCCGGGTACAATGAGCAGTTCTTC
TRBV12-3/TRBV12-4	-	TRBJ2-3	-	CASRIRGSTDTQYF	TGTGCCAGCAGAATTAGGGGTAGCACAGATACGCAGTATTTT